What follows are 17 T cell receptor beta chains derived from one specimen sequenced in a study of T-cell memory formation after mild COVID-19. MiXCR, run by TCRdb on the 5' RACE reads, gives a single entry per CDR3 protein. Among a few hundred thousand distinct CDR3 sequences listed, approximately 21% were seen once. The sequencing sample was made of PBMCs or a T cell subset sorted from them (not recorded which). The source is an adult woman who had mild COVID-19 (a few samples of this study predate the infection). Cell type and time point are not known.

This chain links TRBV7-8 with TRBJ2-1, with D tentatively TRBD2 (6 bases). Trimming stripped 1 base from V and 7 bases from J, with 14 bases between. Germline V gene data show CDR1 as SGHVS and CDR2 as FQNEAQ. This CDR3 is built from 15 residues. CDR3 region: CASSLETGEVNEQFF. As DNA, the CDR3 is TGTGCCAGCAGCTTAGAGACGGGGGAGGTAAATGAGCAGTTCTTC.

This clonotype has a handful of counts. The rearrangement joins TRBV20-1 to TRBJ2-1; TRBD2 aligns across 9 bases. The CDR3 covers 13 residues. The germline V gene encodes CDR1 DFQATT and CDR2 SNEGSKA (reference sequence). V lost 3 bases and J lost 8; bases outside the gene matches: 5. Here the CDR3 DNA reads TGCAGTGCTAGCCTAGCGGGAATCCATGAGCAGTTCTTC. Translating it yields CSASLAGIHEQFF.

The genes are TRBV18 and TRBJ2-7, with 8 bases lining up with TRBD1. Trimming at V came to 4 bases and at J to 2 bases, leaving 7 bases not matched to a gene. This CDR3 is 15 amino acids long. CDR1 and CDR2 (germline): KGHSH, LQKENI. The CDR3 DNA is TGTGCCAGCTCACACGACAGGGGCGATGCCTACGAGCAGTACTTC. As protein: CASSHDRGDAYEQYF.

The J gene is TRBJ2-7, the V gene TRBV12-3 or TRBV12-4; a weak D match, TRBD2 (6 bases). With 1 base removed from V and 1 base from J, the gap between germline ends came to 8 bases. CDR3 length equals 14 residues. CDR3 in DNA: TGTGCCAGCAGTTTAGGGGGGGAATCCTACGAGCAGTACTTC. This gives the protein CASSLGGESYEQYF.

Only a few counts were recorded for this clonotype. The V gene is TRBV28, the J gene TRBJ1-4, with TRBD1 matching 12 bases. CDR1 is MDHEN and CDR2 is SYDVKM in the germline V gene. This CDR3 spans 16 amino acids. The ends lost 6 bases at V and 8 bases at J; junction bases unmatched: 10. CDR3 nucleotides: TGTGCCAGCAGCTCGGGACAGGGGGCGGTTGGGGAAAAACTGTTTTTT. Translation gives CASSSGQGAVGEKLFF.

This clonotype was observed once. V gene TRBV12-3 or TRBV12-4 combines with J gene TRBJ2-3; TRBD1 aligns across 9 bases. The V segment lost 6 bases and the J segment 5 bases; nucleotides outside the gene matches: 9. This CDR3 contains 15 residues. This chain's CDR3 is CASRGRDRVGDTQYF. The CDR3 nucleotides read TGTGCCAGCAGGGGCCGGGACAGGGTCGGAGATACGCAGTATTTT.

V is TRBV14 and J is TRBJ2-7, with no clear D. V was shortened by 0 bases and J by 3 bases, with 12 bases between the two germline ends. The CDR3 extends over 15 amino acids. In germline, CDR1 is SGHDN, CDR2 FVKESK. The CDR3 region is CASSQDKTGHYEQYF. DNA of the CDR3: TGTGCCAGCAGCCAAGATAAGACGGGCCACTACGAGCAGTACTTC.

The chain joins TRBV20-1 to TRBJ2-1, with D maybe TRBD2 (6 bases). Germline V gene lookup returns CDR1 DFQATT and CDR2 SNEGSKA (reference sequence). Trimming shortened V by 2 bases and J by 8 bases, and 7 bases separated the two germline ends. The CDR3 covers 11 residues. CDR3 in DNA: TGCAGTGCTAGATGGGAGGATGAGCAGTTCTTC. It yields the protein CSARWEDEQFF.

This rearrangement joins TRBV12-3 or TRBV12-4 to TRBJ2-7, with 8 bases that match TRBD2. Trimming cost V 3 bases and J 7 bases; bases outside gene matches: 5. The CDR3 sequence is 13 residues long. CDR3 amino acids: CASSFRTSWEQYF. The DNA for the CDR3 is TGTGCCAGCAGTTTCCGGACTAGCTGGGAGCAGTACTTC.

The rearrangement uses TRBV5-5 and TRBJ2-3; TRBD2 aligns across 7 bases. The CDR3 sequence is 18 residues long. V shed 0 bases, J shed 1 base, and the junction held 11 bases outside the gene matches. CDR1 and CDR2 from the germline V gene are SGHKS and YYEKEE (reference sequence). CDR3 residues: CASSLAGGLSSGTDTQYF. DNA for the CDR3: TGTGCCAGCAGCTTGGCCGGGGGGTTGTCCTCTGGCACAGATACGCAGTATTTT.

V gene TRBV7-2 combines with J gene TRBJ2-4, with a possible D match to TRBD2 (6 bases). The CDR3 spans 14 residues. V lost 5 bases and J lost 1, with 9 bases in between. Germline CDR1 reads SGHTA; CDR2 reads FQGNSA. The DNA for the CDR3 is TGTGCCAGCAGCCCACGGGAGGCCAAAAACATTCAGTACTTC. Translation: CASSPREAKNIQYF.

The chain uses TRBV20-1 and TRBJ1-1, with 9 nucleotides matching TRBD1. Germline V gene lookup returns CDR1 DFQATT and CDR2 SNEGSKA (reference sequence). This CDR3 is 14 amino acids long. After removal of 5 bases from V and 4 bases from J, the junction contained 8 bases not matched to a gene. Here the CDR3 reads CSAGGDRVATEAFF. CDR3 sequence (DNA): TGCAGTGCTGGTGGGGACAGGGTGGCCACTGAAGCTTTCTTT.

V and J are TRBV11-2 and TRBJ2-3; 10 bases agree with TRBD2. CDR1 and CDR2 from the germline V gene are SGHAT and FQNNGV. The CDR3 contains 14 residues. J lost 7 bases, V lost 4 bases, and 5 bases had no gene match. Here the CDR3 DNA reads TGTGCCAGCAGCTGGACTAGCGGAATAAATACGCAGTATTTT. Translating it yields CASSWTSGINTQYF.

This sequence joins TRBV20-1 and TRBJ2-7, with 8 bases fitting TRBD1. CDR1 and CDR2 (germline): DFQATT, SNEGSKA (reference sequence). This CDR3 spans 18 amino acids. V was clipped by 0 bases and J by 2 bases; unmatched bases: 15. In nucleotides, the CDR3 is TGCAGTGCTAGAGATCGGGGACAGGTCTCTCGATTTACCTACGAGCAGTACTTC. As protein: CSARDRGQVSRFTYEQYF.

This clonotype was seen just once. The CDR3 spells CARGTSASNEQFF. The CDR3 DNA is TGTGCCCGTGGGACTAGCGCATCTAATGAGCAGTTCTTC. The chain is built from TRBV30 and TRBJ2-1, with TRBD2 matching over 10 bases. After removal of 8 bases from V and 7 bases from J, the junction contained 8 bases not matched to a gene. This CDR3 comprises 13 residues. Germline CDR1 reads GTSNPN; CDR2 reads SVGIG (reference sequence). Full variable domain (missing parts from reference TRBV30 and TRBJ2-1): SQTIHQWPATLVQPVGSPLSLECTVEGTSNPNLYWYRQAAGRGLQLLFYSVGIGQISSEVPQNLSASRPQDRQFILSSKKLLLSDSGFYLCARGTSASNEQFFGPGTRLTVL.

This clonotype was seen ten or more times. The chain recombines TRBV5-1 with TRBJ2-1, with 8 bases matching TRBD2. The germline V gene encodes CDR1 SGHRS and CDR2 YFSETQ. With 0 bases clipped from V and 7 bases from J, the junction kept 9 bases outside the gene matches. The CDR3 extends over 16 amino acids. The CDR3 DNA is TGCGCCAGCAGCTTGGGCCGGGGACTAGGTGCGAATGAGCAGTTCTTC. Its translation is CASSLGRGLGANEQFF.

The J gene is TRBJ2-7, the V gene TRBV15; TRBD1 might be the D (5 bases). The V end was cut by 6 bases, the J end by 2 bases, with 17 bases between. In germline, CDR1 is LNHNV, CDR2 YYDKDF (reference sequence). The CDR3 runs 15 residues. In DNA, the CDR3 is TGTGCCACCAGGAATTTAGGGGCTGGAACCTACGAGCAGTACTTC. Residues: CATRNLGAGTYEQYF.